This T cell receptor beta chain was sequenced for a study of graft-versus-host responses after intestinal transplantation. Across the study: Recipients got multivisceral, liver-intestinal, or isolated intestinal transplants.

On this clone itself: Its antigen remains unidentified.

The data were produced by immunoSEQ multiplex PCR, yet TCRdb's version contains in-frame clones alone and is incomplete. The data contain roughly 93,000 clones, roughly 92% of them singletons. The study, taken as a whole, reports: Patients who carried graft-donor T cell macrochimerism also had high graft-versus-host to host-versus-graft clonal ratios in their allografts.

This receptor was identified in a human donor who was the organ donor for an intestinal transplant. This sample comprised unstimulated CD8+ T cells sorted from spleen or lymph node cells, obtained before transplant.

The CDR3 protein is CASNPVDSYEQYF. As DNA, the CDR3 is TGTGCCAGCAACCCCGTCGACAGCTACGAGCAGTACTTC. The chain carries TRBV27 and TRBJ2-7, with a tentative D call TRBD1 (5 bases). The CDR3 is 13 residues long. CDR1 MNHEY and CDR2 SMNVEV come from the germline V gene (reference sequence). Trimming stripped 7 bases from V and 3 bases from J, with 13 bases between.